The 17 T cell receptor beta chains presented below share a single source sample, sequenced in a study of T cells in Graves' hyperthyroidism and ophthalmopathy. Researchers took RNA transcripts and amplified the TCR beta CDR3 regions from them. Primed by the HTBI set, a first-round RT-PCR was run on the TCR CDR3. MiXCR, applied by TCRdb to the multiplex PCR reads, yields one record per CDR3 protein. Altogether around 340,000 distinct CDR3 sequences are present, around 20% being singletons, with the ten largest covering around 45%. Material for sequencing was blood. The source of these receptors is a woman aged 50 to 65 with Graves' hyperthyroidism.

This chain joins TRBV14 and TRBJ1-6; weak D call: TRBD1 (6 bases). V gave up 1 base and J gave up 6 bases, with 10 bases separating them. This CDR3 spans 15 amino acids. The V gene's germline CDR1 is SGHDN and CDR2 FVKESK. This CDR3 is CASSQGGTPNSPLHF. CDR3 DNA: TGTGCCAGCAGCCAAGGCGGGACACCTAATTCACCCCTCCACTTT.

This clonotype was seen many times. The genes are TRBV28 and TRBJ1-2; no firm D call. Per germline, CDR1 MDHEN and CDR2 SYDVKM. The germline V and J ends were trimmed by 3 bases and 4 bases, with 9 bases remaining between them. The CDR3 loop spans 13 amino acids. The CDR3, as DNA: TGTGCCAGCAGTTTTGGTCAGATCTATGGCTACACCTTC. Amino acid sequence: CASSFGQIYGYTF.

The table lists this clonotype with many counts. The rearrangement joins TRBV10-3 to TRBJ1-1; perhaps TRBD1 as D (6 bases). Germline V CDR1 and CDR2: ENHRY, SYGVKD. With 3 bases removed from V and 2 bases from J, the gap between germline ends came to 13 bases. CDR3 length: 15 amino acids. Here the CDR3 reads CAISEFRGPNTEAFF. The CDR3 bases are TGTGCCATCAGTGAATTTCGGGGGCCTAACACTGAAGCTTTCTTT.

This clonotype was seen ten or more times. The CDR3 loop is CASSYDWDTQYF. CDR3 coding DNA: TGTGCCAGCAGTTACGATTGGGATACGCAGTATTTT. The J gene is TRBJ2-3, the V gene TRBV6-2 or TRBV6-3; D not resolved. Per the germline V gene, CDR1 is MNHEY and CDR2 is SVGEGT. Trimming took 2 bases from V and 6 from J, leaving 6 bases between them. The CDR3 is made up of 12 amino acids.

Details on this clonotype: A much larger clone sits a single nucleotide away, making a read error possible. CDR3 region: CASSGETGNNHPQHF. The CDR3, as DNA: TGTGCCAGCAGTGGGGAGACAGGGAACAATCACCCCCAGCATTTT. This chain connects TRBV6-2 or TRBV6-3 to TRBJ1-5; 7 positions match TRBD1. This CDR3 contains 15 residues. The germline V gene encodes CDR1 MNHEY and CDR2 SVGEGT.

This clonotype occurred a few times. The rearrangement uses TRBV20-1 and TRBJ2-7, with 10 bases fitting TRBD2. Germline V gives CDR1 DFQATT, CDR2 SNEGSKA (reference sequence). Germline trimming cut 0 bases from V and 4 bases from J; bases unmatched to any gene: 6. This CDR3 spans 15 amino acids. Written as DNA, the CDR3 is TGCAGTGCTAGAGATCGGGCTAGCGGGAGTTACGAGCAGTACTTC. Protein: CSARDRASGSYEQYF.

Regarding this clonotype: This sequence may be a read error, since a much larger clone differs from it by one base. The chain links TRBV7-9 to TRBJ2-1, with D uncertain. The CDR3 covers 10 residues. CDR1 SEHNR and CDR2 FQNEAQ come from the germline V gene (reference sequence). Trimming shortened V by 2 bases and J by 9 bases, and 2 bases separated the two germline ends. The CDR3 protein is CASSLFEQFF. Written as DNA, the CDR3 is TGTGCCAGCAGCTTATTTGAGCAGTTCTTC.

This clonotype was counted many times. The chain employs TRBV11-2 and TRBJ2-7; 12 bases agree with TRBD2. The trim removed 1 base at V and 0 bases at J, leaving 7 bases unmatched. The CDR3 is 18 residues long. CDR1 SGHAT and CDR2 FQNNGV come from the germline V gene. The CDR3 is CASSLGLAGGPSSYEQYF. The CDR3 nucleotides read TGTGCCAGCAGCTTAGGGCTAGCGGGAGGGCCGAGCTCCTACGAGCAGTACTTC. The full variable domain, completed using reference TRBV11-2 and TRBJ2-7, is EAGVAQSPRYKIIEKRQSVAFWCNPISGHATLYWYQQILGQGPKLLIQFQNNGVVDDSQLPKDRFSAERLKGVDSTLKIQPAKLEDSAVYLCASSLGLAGGPSSYEQYFGPGTRLTVT.

This clonotype was observed many times. The genes are TRBV28 and TRBJ2-1, with 8 bases fitting TRBD2. The trim removed 7 bases at V and 9 bases at J, leaving 8 bases unmatched. Per germline, CDR1 MDHEN and CDR2 SYDVKM. The length of the CDR3 is 13 residues. The CDR3 DNA reads TGTGCCAGCAACCGCGGGGGGCAGGCTGAGCAGTTCTTC. Translating it yields CASNRGGQAEQFF.

This clonotype has at least ten counts. The chain employs TRBV2 and TRBJ2-6; D not certain. Germline-derived CDR1 and CDR2 are SNHLY and FYNNEI. There are 15 residues in the CDR3. V dropped 3 bases and J dropped 2 bases, with 8 bases sitting between them. The CDR3 protein is CASSDRIAGANVLTF. DNA for the CDR3: TGTGCCAGCAGTGATCGGATTGCTGGGGCCAACGTCCTGACTTTC.

This clonotype was recorded many times. V is TRBV4-1 and J is TRBJ1-2, with D perhaps matching TRBD1 (6 bases). V lost 0 bases and J lost 7, with 15 bases in between. Germline V lookup: CDR1 MGHRA, CDR2 YSYEKL. This CDR3 contains 15 residues. The CDR3 protein is CASSQDEGGASGYTF. The CDR3 nucleotides are TGCGCCAGCAGCCAAGATGAGGGGGGCGCTTCTGGCTACACCTTC.

This clonotype turned up a few times. The chain recombines TRBV19 with TRBJ2-7; D possibly matches TRBD1 or TRBD2 (5 bases each). Germline lookup yields CDR1 LNHDA and CDR2 SQIVND (reference sequence). The CDR3 has 13 residues. Trimming stripped 3 bases from V and 4 bases from J, with 10 bases between. CDR3 in DNA: TGTGCCAGTAGTATGGGGGACCAATACGAGCAGTACTTC. It codes for CASSMGDQYEQYF.

A few counts support this clonotype. The junction does not match germline at one end; this may be a read error. V is TRBV11-1 and J is TRBJ2-3; no definite D call. This CDR3 comprises 15 residues. CDR1 and CDR2 (germline): SGHAT, FQDESV (reference sequence). CDR3 protein: CASSHRAESTDTQYF. DNA for the CDR3: TGTGCCAGCAGCCACCGGGCAGAGAGCACGGATACGCAGTATTTT.

This clonotype appeared many times. V is TRBV2 and J is TRBJ2-2; 7 nucleotides align to TRBD2. The CDR3 length is 16 residues. Germline V gene sequence: CDR1 SNHLY, CDR2 FYNNEI. With V trimmed by 7 bases and J by 0 bases, 8 bases remained unmatched. CDR3 sequence reads: CASIYRAGPNTGELFF. In DNA, the CDR3 is TGTGCCAGCATATACCGAGCGGGACCGAACACCGGGGAGCTGTTTTTT.

V usage is TRBV7-2 and J usage is TRBJ1-2; 7 bases are shared with TRBD1. The germline V gene has CDR1 SGHTA and CDR2 FQGNSA. The CDR3 covers 14 residues. V lost 5 bases and J lost 3; bases outside the gene matches: 6. The CDR3 spells CASSRYGTDYGYTF. CDR3 in DNA: TGTGCCAGCAGCCGATATGGGACAGACTATGGCTACACCTTC.

This clonotype occurred many times. This rearrangement joins TRBV5-1 to TRBJ2-1; D might be TRBD2 (6 bases). V was clipped by 0 bases and J by 6 bases, with 13 bases between them. This CDR3 has 15 residues. Germline CDR1 is SGHRS and CDR2 is YFSETQ. The CDR3 sequence: CASSLELATSNEQFF. The CDR3 DNA follows: TGCGCCAGCAGCTTGGAGTTGGCGACTAGCAATGAGCAGTTCTTC.

This clonotype appeared many times. The V gene is TRBV24-1, the J gene TRBJ1-5; no definite D call. Germline V gene sequence: CDR1 KGHDR, CDR2 SFDVKD. V shed 0 bases and J shed 1 base, with 3 bases lying between them. The CDR3 totals 14 residues. CDR3: CATSDLSSNQPQHF. The CDR3 DNA reads as TGTGCCACCAGTGATTTGAGCAGCAATCAGCCCCAGCATTTT.